Listed below are T cell receptor beta chains from one sample, sequenced in a study of human T cells and chemical hapten exposure. TCRdb passed the RACE reads through MiXCR, listing each CDR3 protein once. Found here are fewer than 150,000 distinct CDR3 sequences, approximately 13% of them singletons; the top ten hold 0.92%. The sample here was whole blood, taken in connection with sensitization to the hapten diphenylcyclopropenone (DPC). The receptor set was obtained from a man aged 18 to 29 with alopecia areata. Some clones in this sample may be carry-over from other donors' samples. Both conserved end residues are part of each CDR3. The order of the fields is J gene, D gene, V gene, clone size, CDR3 protein, CDR3 DNA. D genes are given only for firm matches. Clone size is stated in some rows and not others, as once, few, many or a class when expanded.

TRBJ1-2	NA	TRBV20-1	few	CSAMPRAGYTF	TGCAGTGCTATGCCCAGGGCAGGCTACACCTTC
TRBJ2-7	NA	TRBV4-1	many	CASSQQGQSYEQYF	TGCGCCAGCAGCCAACAGGGGCAGTCCTACGAGCAGTACTTC
TRBJ2-1	TRBD1	TRBV5-4	few	CASSLGQGVNEQFF	TGTGCCAGCAGCTTGGGACAGGGAGTCAATGAGCAGTTCTTC
TRBJ1-4	NA	TRBV3-1	NA	CASSQSSITNEKLFF	TGTGCCAGCAGCCAATCGAGTATAACTAATGAAAAACTGTTTTTT
TRBJ1-2	TRBD1	TRBV9	few	CASSYITGEDGYTF	TGTGCCAGCAGCTATATTACAGGGGAGGATGGCTACACCTTC
TRBJ1-2	NA	TRBV20-1	many	CSASSSYVGDGYTF	TGCAGTGCTAGCTCTAGCTATGTCGGGGATGGCTACACCTTC
TRBJ1-2	NA	TRBV9	NA	CASGKQGLGYGYTF	TGTGCCAGTGGCAAACAGGGCCTTGGGTATGGCTACACCTTC
TRBJ1-1	NA	TRBV20-1	NA	CSARDSAGSEAFF	TGCAGTGCTAGAGATTCTGCGGGGTCCGAAGCTTTCTTT
TRBJ1-5	TRBD1	TRBV12-3/TRBV12-4	NA	CASSSDRDNNQPQHF	TGTGCCAGCAGCTCGGACAGGGATAACAATCAGCCCCAGCATTTT
TRBJ2-5	TRBD1	TRBV7-8	many	CASSPGQGETQYF	TGTGCCAGCAGCCCTGGACAGGGGGAGACCCAGTACTTC
TRBJ1-6	NA	TRBV7-6	few	CASSEGSGIYNSPLHF	TGTGCCAGCAGCGAAGGATCCGGGATCTATAATTCACCCCTCCACTTT
TRBJ2-5	NA	TRBV9	many	CASSGTEETQYF	TGTGCCAGCAGCGGGACAGAAGAGACCCAGTACTTC
TRBJ2-3	NA	TRBV19	NA	CASREFPDTDTQYF	TGTGCCAGTAGGGAGTTCCCCGACACAGATACGCAGTATTTT
TRBJ1-6	TRBD1	TRBV6-2/TRBV6-3	NA	CASSGTGGSSPLHF	TGTGCCAGCAGCGGCACAGGGGGCAGTTCACCCCTCCACTTT
TRBJ2-7	NA	TRBV27	NA	CASSPLGSPGYEQYF	TGTGCCAGCAGTCCCCTCGGGTCCCCGGGGTACGAGCAGTACTTC
TRBJ2-3	TRBD1	TRBV7-2	few	CASSAGQDTDTQYF	TGTGCCAGCAGCGCAGGACAGGACACAGATACGCAGTATTTT
TRBJ2-3	TRBD1	TRBV24-1	few	CATGGTGRADTQYF	TGTGCCACCGGCGGGACAGGGAGGGCAGATACGCAGTATTTT
TRBJ2-7	TRBD2	TRBV28	many	CASSSGVWYF	TGTGCCAGCAGTAGCGGGGTCTGGTACTTC
TRBJ2-3	TRBD2	TRBV7-3	many	CASSPQGAGGRDTQYF	TGTGCCAGCAGCCCCCAGGGAGCGGGGGGACGAGATACGCAGTATTTT
TRBJ1-2	TRBD1	TRBV20-1	NA	CSADGTGNLNYGYTF	TGCAGTGCGGACGGGACAGGGAACTTAAACTATGGCTACACCTTC
TRBJ2-2	TRBD1	TRBV9	NA	CASSGQTGVATGELFF	TGTGCCAGCAGCGGCCAGACAGGGGTCGCCACCGGGGAGCTGTTTTTT
TRBJ1-6	TRBD1	TRBV7-2	NA	CASSSPYGQGNSPLHF	TGTGCCAGCAGCTCCCCTTACGGACAGGGTAATTCACCCCTCCACTTT
TRBJ2-7	NA	TRBV11-3	NA	CASSSSRPGVKSYEQYF	TGTGCCAGCAGCTCGTCAAGGCCGGGGGTGAAATCCTACGAGCAGTACTTC
TRBJ1-1	NA	TRBV6-2/TRBV6-3	few	CARALGQGLCMNTEAFF	TGTGCCAGAGCACTGGGGCAGGGGCTTTGCATGAACACTGAAGCTTTCTTT
TRBJ2-2	TRBD1	TRBV4-3	few	CASSHTLTLTGRTGELFF	TGCGCCAGCAGCCATACTTTAACCCTGACAGGGCGGACCGGGGAGCTGTTTTTT
TRBJ1-5	NA	TRBV18	few	CASSPRGEPQHF	TGTGCCAGCTCACCGAGGGGGGAGCCCCAGCATTTT
TRBJ1-2	TRBD1	TRBV6-6	few	CASSFPQGTDGYTF	TGTGCCAGCAGTTTCCCCCAAGGGACAGATGGCTACACCTTC
TRBJ2-3	NA	TRBV14	NA	CASSSRDSTDTQYF	TGTGCCAGCAGCTCCCGGGACAGCACAGATACGCAGTATTTT
TRBJ1-4	NA	TRBV14	NA	CASSQSQNEKLFF	TGTGCCAGCAGCCAGAGCCAGAATGAAAAACTGTTTTTT
TRBJ2-3	NA	TRBV18	NA	CASSPGQQDTQYF	TGTGCCAGCTCACCGGGGCAGCAAGATACGCAGTATTTT
TRBJ2-1	NA	TRBV18	NA	CASSPFSAGPSYNEQFF	TGTGCCAGCTCACCCTTCTCCGCGGGGCCCTCCTACAATGAGCAGTTCTTC
TRBJ1-1	TRBD1	TRBV9	NA	CASSSGGRGTEAFF	TGTGCCAGCAGCTCAGGGGGAAGAGGGACTGAAGCTTTCTTT
TRBJ1-1	NA	TRBV7-9	many	CASSPVEQAFF	TGTGCCAGCAGCCCCGTAGAGCAAGCTTTCTTT
TRBJ2-3	NA	TRBV20-1	NA	CSARDGRQGVSTDTQYF	TGCAGTGCTAGAGATGGGAGGCAGGGAGTTAGCACAGATACGCAGTATTTT
TRBJ1-5	TRBD1	TRBV6-2/TRBV6-3	many	CASSYLSTGHNQPQHF	TGTGCCAGCAGTTACCTCTCGACAGGGCACAATCAGCCCCAGCATTTT
TRBJ1-2	NA	TRBV11-2	few	CASSLGQNGYTF	TGTGCCAGCAGCTTAGGACAGAATGGCTACACCTTC
TRBJ2-2	TRBD1	TRBV20-1	NA	CSARPGTGTGELFF	TGCAGTGCCCGTCCCGGGACAGGGACCGGGGAGCTGTTTTTT
TRBJ1-1	NA	TRBV6-5	NA	CASSYSSRAEAFF	TGTGCCAGCAGTTACTCAAGCAGGGCTGAAGCTTTCTTT
TRBJ2-5	NA	TRBV11-2	NA	CASSWRYRLVSGRRETQYF	TGTGCCAGCAGCTGGCGCTATAGGCTCGTGTCAGGGCGGCGAGAGACCCAGTACTTC
TRBJ2-3	NA	TRBV20-1	few	CSARANFPTDTQYF	TGCAGTGCTAGGGCGAATTTTCCCACAGATACGCAGTATTTT
TRBJ2-5	NA	TRBV20-1	NA	CSAPEVPRAQETQYF	TGCAGTGCCCCCGAGGTCCCTAGGGCCCAAGAGACCCAGTACTTC
TRBJ1-1	NA	TRBV7-6	NA	CASSLDRVRGAFF	TGTGCCAGCAGCTTAGACCGAGTCCGCGGAGCTTTCTTT
TRBJ1-6	NA	TRBV7-3	NA	CASSTRQNSPLHF	TGTGCCAGCAGCACGAGACAGAATTCACCCCTCCACTTT
TRBJ2-3	TRBD1	TRBV7-6	few	CASSATGGRDTQYF	TGTGCCAGCAGCGCGACAGGGGGACGTGATACGCAGTATTTT
TRBJ2-5	TRBD2	TRBV10-3	NA	CAIRGAGGQETQYF	TGTGCCATCCGGGGTGCGGGGGGTCAGGAGACCCAGTACTTC
TRBJ2-1	NA	TRBV29-1	NA	CSVIRRDRTLNEQFF	TGCAGCGTCATAAGGAGGGACAGAACCCTCAATGAGCAGTTCTTC
TRBJ1-2	TRBD1	TRBV18	many	CASSNPGQGVGYGYTF	TGTGCCAGCTCAAACCCGGGACAGGGAGTTGGCTATGGCTACACCTTC
TRBJ2-4	TRBD1	TRBV19	many	CASSMRVGDRGNIQYF	TGTGCCAGTAGTATGAGGGTGGGGGACAGGGGAAACATTCAGTACTTC
TRBJ2-5	TRBD1	TRBV4-2	few	CASSQGARQGETQYF	TGTGCCAGCAGCCAAGGGGCACGACAGGGCGAGACCCAGTACTTC
TRBJ2-1	TRBD1	TRBV7-2	NA	CASSLMAPGTGDNEQFF	TGTGCCAGCAGCTTAATGGCGCCTGGGACAGGGGATAATGAGCAGTTCTTC
TRBJ2-3	TRBD2	TRBV7-2	NA	CASSFRTSGARTDTQYF	TGTGCCAGCAGCTTTAGAACTAGCGGGGCACGCACAGATACGCAGTATTTT
TRBJ2-6	NA	TRBV6-2/TRBV6-3	few	CASSYMAISGANVLTF	TGTGCCAGCAGTTACATGGCTATCTCTGGGGCCAACGTCCTGACTTTC
TRBJ1-1	NA	TRBV6-1	NA	CASSKQENTEAFF	TGTGCCAGCAGCAAACAGGAAAACACTGAAGCTTTCTTT